Following are 25 T cell receptor beta chains from one sample sequenced in a study of OX40 agonist ivuxolimab in advanced cancers. The library was generated by the immunoSEQ multiplex PCR assay. The immuneACCESS repertoire file appears here via TCRdb, limited to in-frame rearrangements. These files lack a portion of the clones; in checked studies, under half of the deficit traces to unresolved V genes, and the cause of the others is not known. For this sample the table gives roughly 32,000 clones, of which over 60% were detected only once. The ten largest clones capture roughly 25% of the sample. The sequenced sample was CD4+ or CD8+ T cells sorted from blood, obtained in a trial of the OX40 agonist ivuxolimab. These receptors all come from an adult with an advanced solid tumor such as melanoma, head and neck, liver or kidney cancer.

The rearrangement links TRBV6-5 to TRBJ2-7; TRBD1 agrees at 7 bases. The germline CDR1 and CDR2 sequences are MNHEY and SVGAGI. Germline trimming cut 5 bases from V and 2 bases from J; bases unmatched to any gene: 3. This CDR3 spans 13 amino acids. CDR3 protein: CASSRQGTYEQYF. In DNA form, the CDR3 reads TGTGCCAGCAGTAGACAGGGTACCTACGAGCAGTACTTC.

The chain employs TRBV5-5 and TRBJ1-5; the D is unclear. V lost 3 bases and J lost 4, with 8 bases in between. This CDR3 has 13 amino acids. The germline gives CDR1 SGHKS, CDR2 YYEKEE (reference sequence). The DNA for the CDR3 is TGTGCCAGCAGCTGGTCTCGAAATCAGCCCCAGCATTTT. Protein product: CASSWSRNQPQHF. Filled out from reference TRBV5-5 and TRBJ1-5, the complete variable domain reads DAGVTQSPTHLIKTRGQQVTLRCSPISGHKSVSWYQQVLGQGPQFIFQYYEKEERGRGNFPDRFSARQFPNYSSELNVNALLLGDSALYLCASSWSRNQPQHFGDGTRLSIL.

The gene calls are TRBV20-1 and TRBJ2-7; D call uncertain. This CDR3 comprises 11 residues. Between the trimmed V and J ends, which lost 6 bases and 7 bases, there was a span of 13 bases. CDR1 DFQATT and CDR2 SNEGSKA come from the germline V gene (reference sequence). The CDR3 reads CSAVRGKEQYF. The CDR3, as DNA: TGCAGTGCCGTGCGCGGAAAAGAGCAGTACTTC.

V usage is TRBV4-1 and J usage is TRBJ2-3; 11 nucleotides align to TRBD2. V lost 1 base and J lost 2; bases outside the gene matches: 2. The CDR3 sequence is 16 residues long. Germline assignment: CDR1 MGHRA and CDR2 YSYEKL. The CDR3 DNA sequence: TGCGCCAGCAGCCAAGGACTAGCGGGGTACACAGATACGCAGTATTTT. This sequence encodes CASSQGLAGYTDTQYF.

This clone was recorded a few times. V is TRBV2 and J is TRBJ1-1; perhaps TRBD1 as D (5 bases). The germline V and J ends were trimmed by 7 bases and 1 base, with 13 bases remaining between them. The CDR3 is 14 amino acids. Germline V gene data show CDR1 as SNHLY and CDR2 as FYNNEI. The CDR3 spells CASNQRGQNTEAFF. Here the CDR3 DNA reads TGTGCCAGCAATCAAAGAGGACAGAACACTGAAGCTTTCTTT. Full variable domain (outside the CDR3, taken from reference TRBV2 and TRBJ1-1): EPEVTQTPSHQVTQMGQEVILRCVPISNHLYFYWYRQILGQKVEFLVSFYNNEISEKSEIFDDQFSVERPDGSNFTLKIRSTKLEDSAMYFCASNQRGQNTEAFFGQGTRLTVV.

This clone was picked up a small number of times. The chain combines TRBV5-1 with TRBJ2-2, with D perhaps given as TRBD1 or TRBD2 (6 bases each). CDR3 size: 15 residues. V was pared by 1 base and J by 1 base, with 8 bases between. The germline CDR1 and CDR2 sequences are SGHRS and YFSETQ. The CDR3 reads CASSLRGENTGELFF. The CDR3 nucleotides read TGCGCCAGCAGCTTGAGGGGGGAGAACACCGGGGAGCTGTTTTTT.

The chain couples TRBV28 to TRBJ1-1; the D is unclear. The CDR3 totals 14 residues. The V end lost 6 bases, the J end lost 0 bases, and 11 bases lay between the germline ends. Germline V lookup: CDR1 MDHEN, CDR2 SYDVKM. CDR3 DNA: TGTGCCAGCAGACTATCGGGGTTGAACACTGAAGCTTTCTTT. Its translation: CASRLSGLNTEAFF.

This clone was counted once. V usage is TRBV27 and J usage is TRBJ2-1; TRBD1 aligns across 8 bases. The CDR3 has 14 residues. Germline V gene sequence: CDR1 MNHEY, CDR2 SMNVEV (reference sequence). J gave up 4 bases and V 7 bases, and 6 bases lay outside the gene matches. The CDR3 loop reads CASTQRTGYNEQFF. The CDR3 DNA is TGTGCCAGCACACAGAGGACAGGGTACAATGAGCAGTTCTTC.

This chain uses TRBV5-5 with TRBJ1-5, with D perhaps TRBD1 (5 bases). Trimming left V 3 bases short and J 8 bases short, with 18 bases between. This CDR3 contains 15 residues. Germline CDR1 SGHKS, CDR2 YYEKEE (reference sequence). The CDR3 region is CASSSFDSSPKPQHF. The CDR3, as DNA: TGTGCCAGCAGCTCCTTCGACAGCTCCCCAAAGCCCCAGCATTTT.

V is TRBV6-6 and J is TRBJ2-1; maybe TRBD2 (7 bases). The length of the CDR3 is 14 residues. Trimming removed 6 bases from V and 2 bases from J, with 11 bases in between. Germline V gives CDR1 MNHNY, CDR2 SVGAGI (reference sequence). The CDR3 DNA is TGTGCCAGCAGGGGGGCGGGGGCCTACAATGAGCAGTTCTTC. Protein product: CASRGAGAYNEQFF.

The gene calls are TRBV29-1 and TRBJ2-1; D tentatively fits TRBD1 or TRBD2 (6 bases each). The germline V gene has CDR1 SQVTM and CDR2 ANQGSEA. CDR3 length: 15 residues. V lost 3 bases to trimming and J lost 6 bases, with 18 bases between them. The CDR3 sequence: CSVDLFWGAGNEQFF. CDR3 nucleotide sequence: TGCAGCGTTGACCTATTCTGGGGGGCGGGCAATGAGCAGTTCTTC.

The chain has TRBV7-3 and TRBJ1-1, with D possibly being TRBD1 (6 bases). CDR1 and CDR2 (germline): SGHTA, FQGTGA. The CDR3 extends over 14 amino acids. V was trimmed by 2 bases and J by 4 bases, leaving 11 bases between them. The CDR3 spells CASSLGGARTEAFF. CDR3 nucleotides: TGTGCCAGCAGCTTAGGGGGGGCTCGCACTGAAGCTTTCTTT.

In this sample, this clone is medium-sized (0.01 to 0.1%). The chain carries TRBV5-1 and TRBJ2-4, with D maybe TRBD1 (6 bases). The CDR3 length is 12 residues. Trimming took off 0 bases at V and 10 bases at J, with 8 bases between the two ends. Germline V gene lookup returns CDR1 SGHRS and CDR2 YFSETQ. The CDR3: CASSLEGGIQYF. CDR3 nucleotides: TGCGCCAGCAGCTTGGAAGGGGGTATTCAGTACTTC.

CDR3 nucleotide sequence: TGTGCCAGCAGTTCACCCTCGGGACCACGCAACACCGGGGAGCTGTTTTTT. Residues: CASSSPSGPRNTGELFF. V and J are TRBV28 and TRBJ2-2; tentatively, D is TRBD1 or TRBD2 (5 bases each). V lost 4 bases and J 2 bases, leaving 17 bases between the germline ends. The CDR3 spans 17 residues. In germline, CDR1 is MDHEN, CDR2 SYDVKM.

This clone was seen a few times. The CDR3 here is CASSFNAGGGYTF. CDR3 bases: TGCGCCAGCAGCTTTAACGCGGGGGGAGGCTACACCTTC. J is TRBJ1-2 and V is TRBV5-1; D possibly corresponds to TRBD1 (5 bases). Trimming cost V 2 bases and J 8 bases, with 13 bases left between them. CDR1 is SGHRS and CDR2 is YFSETQ in the germline V gene. CDR3 length: 13 residues.

This clone appeared a few times. The CDR3 bases are TGTGCCAGCAGCCAAGATTGGGACCCCGCCTACAATGAGCAGTTCTTC. Translating gives CASSQDWDPAYNEQFF. V and J are TRBV4-2 and TRBJ2-1, with D possibly called TRBD1 or TRBD2 (5 bases each). The CDR3 has 16 residues. Trimming left V 0 bases short and J 2 bases short, with 11 bases between. In germline, CDR1 is LGHNA, CDR2 YNFKEQ.

The chain recombines TRBV5-1 with TRBJ1-3, with 8 bases that match TRBD1. The length of the CDR3 is 14 residues. Trimming at V came to 0 bases and at J to 9 bases, leaving 5 bases not matched to a gene. In germline, CDR1 is SGHRS, CDR2 YFSETQ. CDR3 nucleotide sequence: TGCGCCAGCAGCTTGGCAGGGACAGGAGGCACCATATATTTT. It specifies CASSLAGTGGTIYF.

The genes are TRBV5-1 and TRBJ1-3; D uncertain. The CDR3 is 14 residues long. Germline lookup yields CDR1 SGHRS and CDR2 YFSETQ. Deletions cut 3 bases from V and 0 bases from J, with 7 bases between. The CDR3 DNA follows: TGCGCCAGCAGCTCTGTCGGCTCTGGAAACACCATATATTTT. Protein: CASSSVGSGNTIYF.

CDR3 nucleotide sequence: TGTGCCAGCTCGCCGACAGGGAGCTATGGCTACACCTTC. It encodes CASSPTGSYGYTF. This rearrangement joins TRBV18 to TRBJ1-2; 7 bases are a match to TRBD1. V was clipped by 6 bases and J by 4 bases; unmatched bases: 5. Germline lookup yields CDR1 KGHSH and CDR2 LQKENI. The CDR3 spans 13 residues. The variable domain in full, completed from reference TRBV18 and TRBJ1-2, reads NAGVMQNPRHLVRRRGQEARLRCSPMKGHSHVYWYRQLPEEGLKFMVYLQKENIIDESGMPKERFSAEFPKEGPSILRIQQVVRGDSAAYFCASSPTGSYGYTFGSGTRLTVV.

V is TRBV30 and J is TRBJ1-2, with D perhaps matching TRBD1 (5 bases). The germline CDR1 and CDR2 sequences are GTSNPN and SVGIG (reference sequence). Trimming took off 3 bases at V and 8 bases at J, with 13 bases between the two ends. The CDR3 consists of 12 residues. This chain's CDR3 is CAWSQGRKGYTF. The DNA of the CDR3 is TGTGCCTGGAGCCAGGGACGAAAGGGCTACACCTTC.

The chain combines TRBV19 with TRBJ1-2; TRBD1 agrees at 8 bases. After removal of 6 bases from V and 3 bases from J, the junction contained 6 bases not matched to a gene. The V gene's germline CDR1 is LNHDA and CDR2 SQIVND (reference sequence). The CDR3 runs to 14 residues. The CDR3 region is CASREDRADYGYTF. As DNA, the CDR3 is TGTGCCAGTAGAGAGGACAGGGCGGACTATGGCTACACCTTC.

CDR3 protein: CASSYRESYEQYF. For the CDR3, the DNA is TGTGCCAGCAGTTACAGGGAATCCTACGAGCAGTACTTC. V gene TRBV6-6 combines with J gene TRBJ2-7; D remains unclear. Germline values: CDR1 MNHNY, CDR2 SVGAGI (reference sequence). Trimming pared 2 bases from V and 1 base from J, leaving 6 bases between. The CDR3 runs to 13 residues.

V and J are TRBV6-6 and TRBJ2-2; 8 bases align to TRBD1. J gave up 4 bases and V 5 bases, and 3 bases lay outside the gene matches. The CDR3 has 14 amino acids. CDR1 and CDR2 (germline): MNHNY, SVGAGI (reference sequence). The DNA for the CDR3 is TGTGCCAGCAGTCGGGACAGGTCCACCGGGGAGCTGTTTTTT. It is translated as CASSRDRSTGELFF.

This clone came up a few times. The V and J genes are TRBV19 and TRBJ1-2; D is ambiguous. With 4 bases removed from V and 2 bases from J, the gap between germline ends came to 14 bases. CDR3 length: 15 amino acids. Germline CDR1 and CDR2: LNHDA and SQIVND (reference sequence). CDR3 amino acids: CASSKTGMVNYGYTF. Here the CDR3 DNA reads TGTGCCAGTAGTAAAACCGGGATGGTGAACTATGGCTACACCTTC.

The CDR3 coding sequence is TGTGCCAGCAGCTCTGATGGGGGGCCGATAAACAATGAGCAGTTCTTC. Translating it yields CASSSDGGPINNEQFF. J is TRBJ2-1 and V is TRBV7-2, with D perhaps assigned TRBD1 or TRBD2 (6 bases each). The CDR3 is 16 amino acids. The V end lost 4 bases, the J end lost 5 bases, and 18 bases lay between the germline ends. In germline, CDR1 is SGHTA, CDR2 FQGNSA.